This T cell receptor beta chain was sequenced in a study of OX40 agonist ivuxolimab in advanced cancers. Autoimmune disease history or systemic immunosuppression was exclusionary. TCRdb keeps only in-frame clones here, not all; method: immunoSEQ multiplex PCR. The sample carries tens of thousands of clones, roughly 88% recorded once. V was clipped by 2 bases and J by 3 bases, with 14 bases between them. This CDR3 contains 15 residues. Looked up from germline, CDR1 is SGHRS and CDR2 is YFSETQ. The sequence was collected from an adult with an advanced solid tumor such as melanoma, head and neck, liver or kidney cancer. This rearrangement joins TRBV5-1 to TRBJ2-5; D tentatively fits TRBD1 or TRBD2 (5 bases each). Here the sequenced sample was CD4+ or CD8+ T cells sorted from blood, taken in a trial of the OX40 agonist ivuxolimab. The CDR3 spells CASSFSRGGEETQYF. Here the CDR3 DNA reads TGCGCCAGCAGCTTCTCACGGGGCGGCGAAGAGACCCAGTACTTC.